What follows are 25 T cell receptor beta chains derived from one specimen sequenced in a study of CD8 T cells in ankylosing spondylitis. TCRdb called the 5' RACE reads again in MiXCR, with one record for every CDR3 protein. The table shows some 54,000 distinct CDR3 sequences, with about 7.8% occurring only once. Sequenced sample: blood, either unsorted or a sorted T cell fraction (not recorded which). These receptors were obtained from a female donor with ankylosing spondylitis or in good health (not recorded which).

The chain links TRBV7-9 to TRBJ2-1, with 8 bases lining up with TRBD2. V gave up 1 base and J gave up 4 bases; unmatched junction bases: 3. CDR3 length: 15 amino acids. Germline CDR1 SEHNR, CDR2 FQNEAQ (reference sequence). The CDR3 sequence: CASSLGSGVYNEQFF. CDR3 nucleotide sequence: TGTGCCAGCAGCTTAGGTAGCGGGGTGTACAATGAGCAGTTCTTC. Full variable domain (outside the CDR3, taken from reference TRBV7-9 and TRBJ2-1): DTGVSQNPRHKITKRGQNVTFRCDPISEHNRLYWYRQTLGQGPEFLTYFQNEAQLEKSRLLSDRFSAERPKGSFSTLEIQRTEQGDSAMYLCASSLGSGVYNEQFFGPGTRLTVL.

This clonotype came up many times. The chain recombines TRBV20-1 with TRBJ1-1; D perhaps matches TRBD1 (5 bases). The V end was cut by 2 bases, the J end by 5 bases, with 15 bases between. Germline CDR1 DFQATT, CDR2 SNEGSKA (reference sequence). The CDR3 is 14 residues long. Here the CDR3 DNA reads TGCAGTGCTAGACTGGGGGTCGGCTGGACTGAAGCTTTCTTT. It encodes CSARLGVGWTEAFF.

This clonotype has a count of ten or more. The chain has TRBV20-1 and TRBJ2-3, with TRBD1 matching over 7 bases. CDR3 size: 17 residues. Germline CDR1 and CDR2: DFQATT and SNEGSKA (reference sequence). The junction had 16 bases not matched to a gene; V was cut back by 6 bases and J by 1 base. CDR3 region: CSAPFPATGRGTDTQYF. CDR3 coding DNA: TGCAGTGCCCCCTTCCCCGCGACAGGGAGAGGCACAGATACGCAGTATTTT.

This clonotype was detected a few times. This sequence joins TRBV12-3 or TRBV12-4 and TRBJ2-6; TRBD1 matches at 7 bases. Trimming removed 8 bases from V and 2 bases from J; junction bases left unmatched: 9. The CDR3 spans 16 residues. CDR3 DNA: TGTGCCAGCCTAGCCGAACAGGGGACTGGGGCCAACGTCCTGACTTTC. Translated: CASLAEQGTGANVLTF.

This clonotype has at least ten counts. The rearrangement links TRBV6-2 or TRBV6-3 to TRBJ2-7; 12 bases line up with TRBD1. The CDR3 extends over 15 amino acids. CDR1 MNHEY and CDR2 SVGEGT come from the germline V gene. The junction had 11 bases not matched to a gene; V was cut back by 7 bases and J by 7 bases. This CDR3 reads CASNYRGQGAREQYF. Written as DNA, the CDR3 is TGTGCCAGCAACTATCGGGGACAGGGGGCGCGGGAGCAGTACTTC.

This clonotype was detected only a few times. V and J are TRBV7-2 and TRBJ2-1, with D perhaps matching TRBD2 (6 bases). The CDR3 covers 14 residues. CDR1 is SGHTA, CDR2 FQGNSA, per germline. Trimming stripped 7 bases from V and 7 bases from J, with 17 bases between. CDR3 nucleotides: TGTGCCAGCACCGTTGGGGTCGGGAGAAATGAGCAGTTCTTC. Amino acid sequence: CASTVGVGRNEQFF.

This clonotype has a count of ten or more. The rearrangement links TRBV5-1 to TRBJ1-1; weak D call: TRBD1 (6 bases). V was clipped by 4 bases and J by 0 bases, with 10 bases between them. The CDR3 has 14 residues. CDR1 is SGHRS and CDR2 is YFSETQ in the germline V gene. The CDR3 DNA reads TGCGCCAGCAGCCGGGGACAATTGAACACTGAAGCTTTCTTT. Its protein product is CASSRGQLNTEAFF.

This clonotype was seen a handful of times. The chain is built from TRBV20-1 and TRBJ2-2; TRBD2 might be the D (5 bases). This CDR3 has 17 residues. Between the trimmed V and J ends, which lost 3 bases and 4 bases, there was a span of 21 bases. In germline, CDR1 is DFQATT, CDR2 SNEGSKA (reference sequence). CDR3 protein: CSASGHLAAATTGELFF. The CDR3 DNA sequence: TGCAGTGCTAGCGGGCACCTAGCAGCCGCCACCACCGGGGAGCTGTTTTTT.

This clonotype was counted ten times or more. The gene calls are TRBV5-1 and TRBJ2-5; TRBD2 might be the D (6 bases). Deletions cut 2 bases from V and 0 bases from J, with 17 bases between. Germline CDR1 is SGHRS and CDR2 is YFSETQ. This CDR3 contains 17 residues. In DNA form, the CDR3 reads TGCGCCAGCAGCTTCCTAGGAGCGGGTCCCAACCAAGAGACCCAGTACTTC. Residues: CASSFLGAGPNQETQYF. The full variable domain, with the rest looked up from reference TRBV5-1 and TRBJ2-5, is KAGVTQTPRYLIKTRGQQVTLSCSPISGHRSVSWYQQTPGQGLQFLFEYFSETQRNKGNFPGRFSGRQFSNSRSEMNVSTLELGDSALYLCASSFLGAGPNQETQYFGPGTRLLVL.

At least ten counts were recorded for this clonotype. This rearrangement joins TRBV5-1 to TRBJ2-4, with D perhaps matching TRBD2 (6 bases). The length of the CDR3 is 14 residues. Trimming removed 1 base at V and 7 bases at J, with 12 bases between. From germline, CDR1 is SGHRS and CDR2 YFSETQ. CDR3 protein: CASSLPGEVNIQYF. The CDR3 region has the DNA TGCGCCAGCAGCTTGCCCGGGGAGGTGAACATTCAGTACTTC.

This clonotype has a count of ten or more. The CDR3 DNA sequence: TGCAGTGCTAGCGCTGGGGATCAGATCTATGGCTACACCTTC. As protein: CSASAGDQIYGYTF. The chain uses TRBV20-1 and TRBJ1-2; D gene ambiguous. Germline values: CDR1 DFQATT, CDR2 SNEGSKA (reference sequence). The CDR3 runs to 14 residues. V lost 3 bases, J lost 4 bases, and 15 bases lay in between.

There are a few counts of this clonotype. The chain joins TRBV3-1 to TRBJ2-5, with a possible D match to TRBD2 (5 bases). The CDR3 loop spans 14 amino acids. The V and J ends lost 3 bases and 1 base respectively, with 9 bases between them. Germline V gene sequence: CDR1 LGHDT, CDR2 YNNKEL (reference sequence). CDR3 nucleotide sequence: TGTGCCAGCAGCCACTGGGAGAGCCAAGAGACCCAGTACTTC. Translating it yields CASSHWESQETQYF.

This clonotype was detected many times. The rearrangement joins TRBV18 to TRBJ1-1, with D perhaps TRBD1 (6 bases). This CDR3 contains 15 residues. Germline CDR1 is KGHSH and CDR2 is LQKENI. Trimming stripped 3 bases from V and 5 bases from J, with 16 bases between. The CDR3 DNA follows: TGTGCCAGCTCACCCCCAACACAGGGCGGGACTGAAGCTTTCTTT. Its translation is CASSPPTQGGTEAFF.

This clonotype was found many times. The V and J genes are TRBV6-4 and TRBJ2-3; D is perhaps TRBD2 (5 bases). With 4 bases removed from V and 2 bases from J, the gap between germline ends came to 7 bases. Per the germline V gene, CDR1 is MRHNA and CDR2 is SNTAGT. This CDR3 region has 13 residues. The CDR3 is CASSAGITDTQYF. As DNA, the CDR3 is TGTGCCAGCAGTGCCGGGATCACAGATACGCAGTATTTT.

This clonotype is termed medium-sized. This chain links TRBV19 with TRBJ2-1, with D perhaps matching TRBD1 or TRBD2 (5 bases each). Trimming removed 1 base from V and 10 bases from J, with 11 bases in between. The CDR3 spans 13 residues. Germline CDR1 and CDR2: LNHDA and SQIVND (reference sequence). The CDR3 sequence is CASSIAHGDEQFF. The CDR3 DNA sequence: TGTGCCAGTAGTATAGCCCACGGGGACGAGCAGTTCTTC. Full variable domain (missing parts from reference TRBV19 and TRBJ2-1): DGGITQSPKYLFRKEGQNVTLSCEQNLNHDAMYWYRQDPGQGLRLIYYSQIVNDFQKGDIAEGYSVSREKKESFPLTVTSAQKNPTAFYLCASSIAHGDEQFFGPGTRLTVL.

This clonotype has more than one count but fewer than ten. This chain connects TRBV4-2 to TRBJ1-4, with unresolved D. V was pared by 4 bases and J by 4 bases, with 7 bases between. Per germline, CDR1 LGHNA and CDR2 YNFKEQ. The CDR3 spans 13 residues. DNA of the CDR3: TGTGCCAGCAGCCCGTTCCTTAATGAAAAACTGTTTTTT. Residues: CASSPFLNEKLFF.

This clonotype was seen at least ten times. In nucleotides, the CDR3 is TGCGCCAGCAGCCCGGAAGTAAAGGGGAACACTGAAGCTTTCTTT. Encoded protein: CASSPEVKGNTEAFF. V usage is TRBV5-1 and J usage is TRBJ1-1; D is unresolved. The CDR3 totals 15 residues. Trimming took 4 bases from V and 1 from J, leaving 14 bases between them. Looked up from germline, CDR1 is SGHRS and CDR2 is YFSETQ.

This clonotype was seen repeatedly, ten times or more. The V call is TRBV20-1, the J call TRBJ1-2; 12 bases agree with TRBD1. The germline V gene encodes CDR1 DFQATT and CDR2 SNEGSKA (reference sequence). There are 14 residues in the CDR3. CDR3 residues: CSPGQGATNYGYTF. CDR3 nucleotides: TGCAGCCCGGGACAGGGGGCCACGAACTATGGCTACACCTTC.

This chain links TRBV4-2 with TRBJ2-4; TRBD2 matches 7 bases. Per germline, CDR1 LGHNA and CDR2 YNFKEQ. CDR3 size: 15 residues. V shed 4 bases, J shed 6 bases, and the junction held 9 bases outside the gene matches. The CDR3 loop reads CASSPGTTQRNIQYF. CDR3 in DNA: TGTGCCAGCAGCCCCGGGACTACCCAGCGAAACATTCAGTACTTC.

There are many counts of this clonotype. CDR3 in amino acids: CASSRGPVQGQPQHF. The CDR3 DNA reads TGTGCCAGCAGCCGCGGGCCCGTTCAGGGGCAGCCCCAGCATTTT. This sequence joins TRBV6-1 and TRBJ1-5, with D perhaps TRBD1 (6 bases). The V end was cut by 6 bases, the J end by 7 bases, with 19 bases between. This CDR3 has 15 amino acids. Germline CDR1 reads MNHNS; CDR2 reads SASEGT.

The J gene is TRBJ2-3, the V gene TRBV7-2, with D perhaps matching TRBD1 or TRBD2 (5 bases each). Per the germline V gene, CDR1 is SGHTA and CDR2 is FQGNSA. V lost 0 bases and J lost 6, with 19 bases in between. The CDR3 runs to 17 residues. The CDR3 sequence: CASSLARTGTLGDTQYF. Here the CDR3 DNA reads TGTGCCAGCAGCTTAGCGAGAACGGGGACCCTGGGTGATACGCAGTATTTT.

This clonotype came up many times. The chain employs TRBV6-2 or TRBV6-3 and TRBJ2-1; D unresolved. V was cut by 2 bases and J by 4 bases, with 3 bases left in between. Germline lookup yields CDR1 MNHEY and CDR2 SVGEGT. CDR3 length equals 12 residues. The CDR3: CASSYPYNEQFF. The CDR3 bases are TGTGCCAGCAGTTACCCGTACAATGAGCAGTTCTTC.

The chain has TRBV7-9 and TRBJ1-6; D gene uncertain. The CDR3 runs to 13 residues. The V gene's germline CDR1 is SEHNR and CDR2 FQNEAQ (reference sequence). Trimming removed 1 base from V and 13 bases from J, with 11 bases in between. CDR3 region: CASSLETMVPLHF. Here the CDR3 DNA reads TGTGCCAGCAGCTTAGAAACCATGGTCCCCCTCCACTTT. The full variable domain, with the rest looked up from reference TRBV7-9 and TRBJ1-6, is DTGVSQNPRHKITKRGQNVTFRCDPISEHNRLYWYRQTLGQGPEFLTYFQNEAQLEKSRLLSDRFSAERPKGSFSTLEIQRTEQGDSAMYLCASSLETMVPLHFGNGTRLTVT.

This clonotype has a count of ten or more. The gene calls are TRBV14 and TRBJ2-3; D unclear. The CDR3 consists of 13 residues. Trimming took off 4 bases at V and 9 bases at J, with 14 bases between the two ends. Germline CDR1 SGHDN, CDR2 FVKESK. CDR3: CASSPFQGNTQYF. The CDR3 nucleotides read TGTGCCAGCAGCCCCTTCCAAGGGAACACGCAGTATTTT.

This clonotype was picked up many times. The J gene is TRBJ2-7, the V gene TRBV5-1, with TRBD1 matching over 10 bases. Per germline, CDR1 SGHRS and CDR2 YFSETQ. J lost 4 bases, V lost 2 bases, and 6 bases had no gene match. The length of the CDR3 is 15 residues. CDR3 DNA: TGCGCCAGCAGCTTAATGGGACAGGGGACTTACGAGCAGTACTTC. Protein product: CASSLMGQGTYEQYF.